This T cell receptor (beta chain) was documented in a study of cytotoxic CD8 clonotypes in ibrutinib-treated CLL. Study at large: Response sampling came at median 12 months of treatment, ranging about 6 to 36 months. Overall study results and limits: Baseline clonality, higher than in age-matched healthy donors, tracked circulating CD8+ T-cell counts. Clonality rose at ibrutinib response and fell back toward baseline at progression.

Frozen-stored PBMCs produced 1.5 to 2.5 micrograms of genomic DNA for TCR beta libraries. Concerning this clone itself: Its antigen is unidentified.

TCRdb's copy holds only in-frame clones and misses some; the assay was immunoSEQ multiplex PCR. The sample shows approximately 25,000 clones, approximately 71% of them seen only once. Germline V gene sequence: CDR1 LNHDA, CDR2 SQIVND (reference sequence). The V end was cut by 2 bases, the J end by 4 bases, with 12 bases between. The CDR3 totals 14 residues. Sequencing was performed on PBMCs, taken at disease progression, from a patient treated with ibrutinib. This sequence originates from a human donor with chronic lymphocytic leukemia. V gene TRBV19 combines with J gene TRBJ2-7; maybe TRBD2 (6 bases). CDR3 coding DNA: TGTGCCAGTAGTATAACCAGGGACTCATACGAGCAGTACTTC. Translated, it gives CASSITRDSYEQYF.